A selection of T cell receptor beta chains follows, all from one sample in a study of T cells in Graves' hyperthyroidism and ophthalmopathy. TCRdb recomputed calls from the multiplex PCR reads with MiXCR, one row per CDR3 protein. The profile shows fewer than 750,000 distinct CDR3 sequences, roughly 46% of them singletons. Sample: peripheral blood or thyroid tissue (not recorded which). Source of these receptors: a woman between 18 and 29 years old with Graves' hyperthyroidism. Each CDR3 is given without its conserved first and last residue.

>TRBJ2-3|TRBV24-1
ATSDGRQVIDTQY
>TRBJ1-2|TRBV7-9
ASSPGAFGADYGYT
>TRBJ2-4|TRBV7-9
ASSLGGRADKNIQY
>TRBJ2-7|TRBV6-5
ASSYSGLAGVYEQY
>TRBJ2-7|TRBV7-2
ASTIANGSYEQY
>TRBJ2-7|TRBV18
ASSPPETYEQY
>TRBJ1-6|TRBV7-8
ASSDIWTRDKSTSPLH
>TRBJ1-4|TRBV4-2
ASSQGASSDEKLF
>TRBJ2-5|TRBV12-3/TRBV12-4
ASSFAGGGETQY
>TRBJ1-6|TRBV2
ASTERQGGSPLH
>TRBJ2-7|TRBV29-1
SVRTSGSYEQY
>TRBJ2-7|TRBV4-1
AGSQDPLGGTGEQY
>TRBJ1-5|TRBV6-6
ASSYRPPQH
>TRBJ1-6|TRBV7-9
ASSLGADGRNSPLH
>TRBJ2-7|TRBV2
ASPSGRGEQY
>TRBJ2-7|TRBV20-1
SARTPDAEQY
>TRBJ2-7|TRBV19
ASSLGSSGFSYEQY
>-|TRBV20-1
SASSGLAGHNEQF
>TRBJ1-1|TRBV20-1
SASRRGDTEAF
>TRBJ1-2|TRBV29-1
SVDYRDYGYT
>TRBJ2-2|TRBV20-1
SAREGRGELF
>TRBJ2-2|TRBV7-2
ASSSRAGELF
>TRBJ2-7|TRBV27
ASSLSAGATSYEQY
>TRBJ2-3|TRBV24-1
ASSLVNERRESANTQY
>TRBJ1-2|TRBV7-9
ASSAIYRDRVFANYGYT
>TRBJ1-5|TRBV29-1
SARQGDSNQPQH
>TRBJ2-7|TRBV29-1
SYGTGVLTYEQY
>TRBJ2-1|TRBV15
ATSNQGGNNEQF
>TRBJ1-2|TRBV7-9
ASSFLGQVLV
>TRBJ2-5|TRBV5-6
ASSYRDSRTGRRETQY
>TRBJ2-5|TRBV7-8
ASSLESGSEETQY
>TRBJ2-7|TRBV2
ASSEPPGQYYEQY
>TRBJ1-5|TRBV7-9
ASSFGQDGDQPQH
>TRBJ1-5|TRBV7-2
ASSSSGVQPQH
>TRBJ1-2|TRBV12-3/TRBV12-4
ASNVGHTGGYT
>TRBJ2-5|TRBV20-1
SARDGQKEETQY
>TRBJ2-2|TRBV20-1
SAQGAGGNTGELF
>TRBJ2-2|TRBV4-1
ASSRSGNGELF
>TRBJ1-4|TRBV25-1
ASRPGGEPATNEKLF
>TRBJ1-5|TRBV10-2
ASRFTGDSNQPQH
>TRBJ2-7|TRBV20-1
SGVPGHEPWEQY
>TRBJ2-7|TRBV20-1
SASRGLSYEQY
>TRBJ1-4|TRBV20-1
SAPLGGRANEKLF